The clone carrying this T cell receptor (beta chain) was counted at least ten times. Its antigen is not identified. RNA transcripts were the template, and TCR beta CDR3 regions were amplified from them. Amplification began with first-round RT-PCR using HTBI primers, then second-round multiplex PCR was performed. One entry per CDR3 protein results from TCRdb running MiXCR on the multiplex PCR reads. Among about 1.1 million distinct CDR3 sequences, around a third were seen once, and the ten largest hold around 10%. This CDR3 has 16 amino acids. Germline V gene lookup returns CDR1 MNHEY and CDR2 SVGAGI. Trimming removed 2 bases at V and 1 base at J, with 14 bases between. These data come from a study of Graves' ophthalmopathy and Graves' hyperthyroidism. The study's findings and limits: Prediction of ophthalmopathy progression reached less than 71% sensitivity and 72.22% specificity. Blood contained most expanded thyroid clonotypes exceeding 0.001 frequency. A model of 13 signatures distinguished ophthalmopathy from stable hyperthyroidism at approximately 90% sensitivity and around 81% specificity.

Patients were left out if they had other autoimmune diseases, uncontrolled infections, pregnancy or lactation. The TCR sequence derives from an adult man with Graves' hyperthyroidism. The gene calls are TRBV6-5 and TRBJ1-1; D is uncertain. The sample comprised peripheral blood or thyroid tissue (not recorded which). Here the CDR3 DNA reads TGTGCCAGCAGTTACAGGTCGAGGCGCTCGAACACTGAAGCTTTCTTT. Protein sequence: CASSYRSRRSNTEAFF.